The clone carrying this TCR beta chain has only a few counts. Its antigen is currently unknown. PCR involved 60 Vbeta and 13 Jbeta primers. Clones were sequenced by immunoSEQ multiplex PCR, and TCRdb holds only the in-frame ones, with some missing. The data show roughly 120,000 clones, 6.5% to 9.5% seen once. This sample is drawn from a study of cytomegalovirus exposure and HLA in healthy donors. Study-level findings and limits: The study recorded around 160 TCR beta chains that were cytomegalovirus-associated. On later analysis, the bulk of CMV-associated TCR beta chains appeared to be HLA-restricted.

With 8 bases clipped from V and 8 bases from J, the junction kept 12 bases outside the gene matches. The CDR3 has 14 residues. Germline V gives CDR1 MNHEY, CDR2 SVGAGI. V is TRBV6-5 and J is TRBJ2-1; the match to TRBD1 covers 7 bases. The sample comprised PBMCs. The sequence derives from a woman aged 40 to 55 in good health and CMV-seropositive. The CDR3 region has the DNA TGTGCCAGCCAGCGACAGGGCGGTAGATATGAGCAGTTCTTC. It encodes CASQRQGGRYEQFF.